This entry features one T cell receptor (beta chain) sequence. The identical CDR3 is also encoded by other nucleotide sequences in the sample. This CDR3 spans 14 amino acids. CDR1 is KGHSH and CDR2 is LQKENI in the germline V gene. Trimming removed 3 bases from V and 4 bases from J; junction bases left unmatched: 5. Adults between about 18 and 95 years of age took part from fewer than 30 US areas. Participants were placed into cohorts based on the clinical history they reported. This specimen belongs to a study of blood T cell repertoires in COVID-19. TCRdb's table, derived via immunoSEQ multiplex PCR, lists solely in-frame clones and lacks some. The profile covers around 480,000 clones, with roughly 90% appearing a single time and around 0.64% taken by the ten largest.

The gene calls are TRBV18 and TRBJ2-7; 8 bases are a match to TRBD1. The sample was PBMCs or T cells enriched from blood (not recorded which). The sequence was obtained from a woman under 30 who had recovered from COVID-19. CDR3 nucleotide sequence: TGTGCCAGCTCACCGACAGGGGTTTCTTACGAGCAGTACTTC. Its protein product is CASSPTGVSYEQYF.